This T cell receptor (beta chain) was identified in a study of blood T cell repertoires in COVID-19. Profiling relied on immunoSEQ multiplex PCR, and the TCRdb table lists in-frame clones only, not all of them. Of about 100,000 clones listed, just over 90% are singletons. A single count supports this clone. In germline, CDR1 is SGHRS, CDR2 YFSETQ. There are 15 residues in the CDR3. The J segment lost 4 bases and the V segment lost 0 bases, leaving 5 bases of the junction unmatched. The sequencing input was peripheral blood. The sequence was collected from a man in his 60s with acute or convalescent COVID-19. This chain connects TRBV5-1 to TRBJ2-3; 7 nucleotides align to TRBD2. CDR3 coding DNA: TGCGCCAGCAGCTTGGTTGCGGGAGTTGCAGATACGCAGTATTTT. This translates into CASSLVAGVADTQYF.